These 2 T cell receptor beta chains came from one sample sequenced in a study of shared clonotypes between healthy human individuals. The data were produced by immunoSEQ multiplex PCR, yet TCRdb's version contains in-frame clones alone and is incomplete. This table holds approximately 2.3 million clones, approximately 93% found once. Sequencing was done on a sample of naive CD4+ T cells from PBMCs. As for subset: CD45RA+ positively selected. These receptors were taken from a young man in good health. Some clones in this sample may be carry-over from other donors' samples.

Note on this clone: At one of its ends the junction is not consistent with the germline gene, which may arise from a read error. This chain joins TRBV5-4 and TRBJ2-7; D is undetermined. Germline loops: CDR1 SGHNT, CDR2 YYREEE (reference sequence). The CDR3 sequence is 14 residues long. The CDR3 region has the DNA TGTGCCAGCAACTTGGGTAGAAACTCCTACGAGCAGTACTTC. This gives the protein CASNLGRNSYEQYF.

The chain combines TRBV7-2 with TRBJ2-4, with 9 bases lining up with TRBD2. The germline V gene encodes CDR1 SGHTA and CDR2 FQGNSA. The V gene end was trimmed by 1 base and the J gene end by 2 bases; junction bases not matched to a gene: 6. This CDR3 is built from 17 residues. The CDR3 here is CASSLGGLADSKNIQYF. As DNA, the CDR3 is TGTGCCAGCAGCTTAGGGGGACTAGCTGATTCCAAAAACATTCAGTACTTC.